This T cell receptor (beta chain) was sequenced for a study of T cells in Graves' hyperthyroidism and ophthalmopathy. This clonotype occurred many times. Amplification targeted TCR beta CDR3 regions from RNA transcripts. The TCR CDR3 first-round RT-PCR relied on the HTBI primer set. TCRdb independently ran MiXCR on the multiplex PCR reads; one entry per CDR3 protein. The sample shows around 240,000 distinct CDR3 sequences, about 17% of them seen only once. Germline assignment: CDR1 LNHDA and CDR2 SQIVND (reference sequence). CDR3 length equals 14 residues. Trimming took 10 bases from V and 4 from J, leaving 19 bases between them.

The clonotype comes from a woman between 18 and 29 years old with Graves' ophthalmopathy. The specimen was blood. V and J are TRBV19 and TRBJ1-2; no definite D call. The CDR3 sequence is CANRPPTRVYGYTF. In nucleotides, the CDR3 is TGTGCCAACCGACCCCCGACGAGGGTCTATGGCTACACCTTC.